This T cell receptor (beta chain) came from a study of T cell responses to AZD1222 COVID-19 vaccine listed by TCRdb under 2021. With respect to the entire study: Because spike-specific TCR depth and breadth did not differ between the two schedules, AZD1222 recipients who got a second dose at roughly 4 weeks were pooled with those who got a second dose at roughly 12 weeks. A total of approximately 250 trial participants underwent TCR sequencing, of whom about 210 had received two doses of AZD1222 and around 26 had received two doses of the MenACWY control vaccine. Enrollment into the trials was organized by age into subgroups of 18-55, 56-69 and 70-plus years, and those subgroups contained roughly 150, 30 and 60 TCR-sequenced participants, respectively. Study-level results and caveats: Because no day 14 peak-response samples were available, the repertoires could be characterized only after the peak T cell response. Conclusions about previously exposed vaccinees were limited because only six AZD1222 recipients were SARS-CoV-2 seropositive at baseline. After two AZD1222 doses, spike-specific TCR breadth and depth were significantly higher than at day 0 and than in MenACWY recipients. Participants were mostly white British, with more females than males. The authors suggested clonal diversity may have been underestimated. Reportedly, almost half of the unique spike-specific TCRs recognized epitopes lying outside the regions that are mutated in the B.1.351 and B.1.1.7 variants. Vaccine-associated CD4 TCRs spanned the whole spike protein, with dominant responses in regions 160-218 and 743-854. The 56-69-year group was small, and its depth increase did not reach significance, likely because of low power.

The CDR3 regions of human TCRbeta chains were subjected to immunosequencing. The study's processing was this. TCRs in the repertoires were matched against a reference library of SARS-CoV-2-specific TCRs that had been generated with the MIRA antigen-specificity platform. Breadth was defined as the fraction of unique TCRs that were SARS-CoV-2-associated. Depth was defined as the fraction of total T cells that were SARS-CoV-2-associated. Using the MIRA data, each spike-specific TCR was assigned both to the spike region to which the TCR was reactive and to a CD4 or CD8 class. Log10-transformed breadth and depth values were compared by one-way ANOVA with Sidak's multiple comparisons tests. TCRdb holds this immuneACCESS table with in-frame rearrangements only. Some clones are missing; in checked studies, unresolved V genes explain under half, and the rest has no known cause. The DNA was the basis for D and trimming; V, J and clone size are from that table. Across this sample there are approximately 170,000 clones, with 75% to 90% seen only once. The ten largest clonotypes hold 6.9% of the sample.

On this clone: Its binding antigen is unknown. Base qualities are missing; no much larger clone stands one base away.

In the paper's terms, the time point label means: baseline before first vaccination. The vaccinee samples were drawn from two UK trials, COV001 and COV002, one of which was a single-blind randomized controlled phase 2/3 trial testing AZD1222 (ChAdOx1 nCoV-19) in healthy adults. For TCRbeta chain sequencing, PBMC samples from trial participants were taken at day 0 and at day 28 after the second dose. The receptor comes from an adult in good health. The sequenced sample was peripheral blood, obtained on day 0 of AZD1222 vaccination.

The CDR3 region reads CASSGAFYEQYF. The DNA reads as follows: TGTGCCAGCAGCGGAGCGTTCTACGAGCAGTACTTC. The chain uses TRBV7-8 and TRBJ2-7, with no confidently assigned D gene. A distance of 8 bases separates the germline ends of V and J, which lose 5 bases and 3 bases respectively. CDR1 and CDR2, looked up from the germline V gene, are SGHVS and FQNEAQ. Taken from cysteine to phenylalanine, the CDR3 has 12 residues. The only DNA kept is the CDR3, 36 bases in frame from the first base.